The rows below give T cell receptor beta chains drawn from one sample of a study of post-analysis software for immune sequencing data. One entry per CDR3 protein results from TCRdb running MiXCR on the PCR reads. The data hold around 400,000 distinct CDR3 sequences, with less than 40% observed a single time. What was sequenced was blood. The source of these receptors is a girl aged 2-10 years with multiple sclerosis. CDR3s include the opening cysteine and the closing phenylalanine or tryptophan. The D gene is left open where the match is weak. Clone size is stated in some rows and not others, as once, few, many or a class when expanded.

d_call j_call clone_size v_call cdr3_nt cdr3_aa
TRBD1 TRBJ1-2 - TRBV5-1 TGCGCCAGCAGCTCGGACAGGGGCCAGTATGGCTACACCTTC CASSSDRGQYGYTF
- TRBJ1-2 - TRBV7-2 TGTGCCAGCAGCTTATTACAGGCAGGCCCATATGGCTACACCTTC CASSLLQAGPYGYTF
TRBD2 TRBJ2-3 few TRBV7-9 TGTGCCAGCAGCTTCGGGACTATTCTTCACACAGATACGCAGTATTTT CASSFGTILHTDTQYF
TRBD1 TRBJ1-2 - TRBV12-3/TRBV12-4 TGTGCCAGCAGTGAGGGGACAGGGGGGTTCTATGGCTACACCTTC CASSEGTGGFYGYTF
TRBD1 TRBJ1-2 - TRBV9 TGTGCCAGCCGGGGGACAGGGGGTCATTCTAACTATGGCTACACCTTC CASRGTGGHSNYGYTF
- TRBJ1-6 once TRBV20-1 TGCAGTGCTAGAGTAGGGGAAAGCTCCTATAATTCACCCCTCCACTTT CSARVGESSYNSPLHF
- TRBJ1-6 few TRBV15 TGTGCCACCAGCAGAGAACCACCCAGGAATTCACCCCTCCACTTT CATSREPPRNSPLHF
- TRBJ1-1 - TRBV7-2 TGTGCCAGCAGCTTACCCCCACGGGGGGGAGCTTTCTTT CASSLPPRGGAFF
- TRBJ2-7 - TRBV28 TGTGCCAGCAGTTCTGGGTATCCGGACTACGAGCAGTACTTC CASSSGYPDYEQYF
- TRBJ2-2 - TRBV9 TGTGCCAGCAGCGTCCAACCTCCGGGACCCTACGCCGGGGAGCTGTTTTTT CASSVQPPGPYAGELFF
- TRBJ1-4 few TRBV20-1 TGCAGTGCTAGGTGGCAGGGGATTGAAAAACTGTTTTTT CSARWQGIEKLFF
- TRBJ1-1 - TRBV29-1 TGCAGCGTTGAAGGCCGTGCGAGAGCTGAAGCTTTCTTT CSVEGRARAEAFF
- TRBJ2-6 few TRBV20-1 TGCAGTGCCCCCTGGGGCTCCGGGGCCAACGTCCTGACTTTC CSAPWGSGANVLTF
- TRBJ1-5 - TRBV20-1 TGCAGTGCTAGAACGGGGGAATATAGCAATCAGCCCCAGCATTTT CSARTGEYSNQPQHF
- TRBJ2-3 few TRBV6-1 TGTGCCAGCAGTGGGGCCGCTTCCTTCACAGATACGCAGTATTTT CASSGAASFTDTQYF
TRBD1 TRBJ1-5 - TRBV4-1 TGCGCCAGCAGCCGATTACAGGGGGTAAACAATCAGCCCCAGCATTTT CASSRLQGVNNQPQHF
- TRBJ2-2 few TRBV28 TGTGCCAGCAGTTTTAGGGTTACCGGGGAGCTGTTTTTT CASSFRVTGELFF
- TRBJ1-1 few TRBV29-1 TGCAGCGTTAGCCGGGACATGAACACTGAAGCTTTCTTT CSVSRDMNTEAFF
- TRBJ2-3 - TRBV7-2 TGTGCCAGCACCGTTTCCGGGACCCCTAGAGATACGCAGTATTTT CASTVSGTPRDTQYF
- TRBJ1-1 - TRBV29-1 TGCAGCGTTGAAGGGGTCTGGAAGGATATGAACACTGAAGCTTTCTTT CSVEGVWKDMNTEAFF
TRBD1 TRBJ1-2 many TRBV20-1 TGCAGTGCACTGGAGGCCGAGGAGGGGGCTGGTCGGGGCTACACCTTC CSALEAEEGAGRGYTF
- TRBJ2-5 few TRBV10-3 TGTGCCATCAGCGACCGACAGGGAGGAGAGACCCAGTACTTC CAISDRQGGETQYF
- TRBJ2-5 - TRBV12-3/TRBV12-4 TGTGCCAGCAGTAGTAACTACGGACGGAGATCCGAGGAGACCCAGTACTTC CASSSNYGRRSEETQYF
- TRBJ1-2 - TRBV28 TGTGCCAGCACGTGGGACTTCAGACAGGCCTATGGCTACACCTTC CASTWDFRQAYGYTF
- TRBJ1-1 few TRBV7-8 TGTGCCAGCAGCTCCAGGGACGGGGACACTGAAGCTTTCTTT CASSSRDGDTEAFF
- TRBJ2-3 - TRBV5-1 TGCGCCAGCAGCTTGCTCGGGAGAGGCCTCTCTAGCACAGATACGCAGTATTTT CASSLLGRGLSSTDTQYF
TRBD2 TRBJ2-7 many TRBV5-1 TGCGCCAGCAGTAGCGGGACACTTACCTACGAGCAGTACTTC CASSSGTLTYEQYF
- TRBJ1-2 few TRBV28 TGTGCCAGCAGTTCTCCCTCGGGGCAGGTCCTCTATGGCTACACCTTC CASSSPSGQVLYGYTF
TRBD2 TRBJ2-7 - TRBV7-2 TGTGCCAGCAGCATTCGGACTAGCAGGCAGTACTTC CASSIRTSRQYF
- TRBJ1-1 - TRBV11-2 TGTGCCAGCAGCGCAGAAGGGGGTCGGGAAGCTTTCTTT CASSAEGGREAFF
- TRBJ2-2 - TRBV12-5 TGTGCTAGTGGTTTAACTAGCAACACCGGGGAGCTGTTTTTT CASGLTSNTGELFF
- TRBJ1-4 - TRBV27 TGTGCCAGCACGCCCCTCGGTGGGCTCGGCGAAAAACTGTTTTTT CASTPLGGLGEKLFF
- TRBJ1-2 - TRBV7-2 TGTGCCAGCAGCCGTACGGGCCATGGCTACACCTTC CASSRTGHGYTF
TRBD2 TRBJ2-7 few TRBV7-6 TGTGCCAGCAGCTTAGCGGCGGGAGTGCATGAGCAGTACTTC CASSLAAGVHEQYF
- TRBJ1-2 few TRBV25-1 TGTGCCAGCAGTGAATTCGGGACAACCTATGGCTACACCTTC CASSEFGTTYGYTF
- TRBJ2-7 - TRBV20-1 TGCAGTGCTAGAGACCCTGTGGGGGAATGGGAGCAGTACTTC CSARDPVGEWEQYF
- TRBJ2-3 - TRBV4-2 TGTGCCAGCAGCGGGGGCCTGGATAGCATTTCTAGCACAGATACGCGGTATTTT CASSGGLDSISSTDTRYF